Sequencing of this T cell receptor (beta chain) was carried out in a study of response to subunit inactivated influenza vaccine. V dropped 0 bases and J dropped 3 bases, with 12 bases sitting between them. Germline V gene lookup returns CDR1 MNHEY and CDR2 SVGAGI. The CDR3 is made up of 16 amino acids. Study-level findings and limits: The authors offered the suggestion that each seasonal influenza vaccination recruits few new T cells.

TCRdb fed the RT-PCR reads into MiXCR, producing one record per CDR3 protein. The sample consists of about 520,000 distinct CDR3 sequences, about 7.2% of them appearing once. This clonotype was counted many times. Its antigen is not known. This TCR was recovered from a man between 45 and 75 years old who received an inactivated influenza vaccine. This sample comprised PBMCs from blood, obtained less than 30 months after vaccination. The rearrangement joins TRBV6-5 to TRBJ2-1, with TRBD1 as a possible D gene (5 bases). CDR3 in DNA: TGTGCCAGCAGTTACTCGATTAGGGGCTACTACAATGAGCAGTTCTTC. The encoded protein is CASSYSIRGYYNEQFF.